These 7 T cell receptor beta chains originate from one sample sequenced in a study of T and B cells in COVID-19 patients. BIOMED2 TRB-A/B primer pools were used in multiplex TRB PCR. TCRdb re-called the multiplex PCR reads through MiXCR, storing one row per CDR3 protein. The profile shows around 16,000 distinct CDR3 sequences, around 28% of them singletons. Blood genomic DNA input for TRB amplification was roughly 230-550 ng. The material sequenced was blood. The receptors were gathered from a human donor who had recovered from COVID-19.

The chain links TRBV18 to TRBJ1-2; 7 bases map to TRBD1. The ends lost 0 bases at V and 3 bases at J; junction bases unmatched: 4. The CDR3 has 15 residues. CDR1 is KGHSH, CDR2 LQKENI, per germline. In DNA form, the CDR3 reads TGTGCCAGCTCACCACCTGACAGGGTACACTATGGCTACACCTTC. Translation: CASSPPDRVHYGYTF.

The sample holds a few counts of this clonotype. This chain connects TRBV30 to TRBJ1-5; D may be TRBD1 (5 bases). The V gene's germline CDR1 is GTSNPN and CDR2 SVGIG (reference sequence). This CDR3 region has 12 residues. Trimming took off 7 bases at V and 0 bases at J, with 7 bases between the two ends. Here the CDR3 DNA reads TGTGCCTCTGGGGCTAGCAATCAGCCCCAGCATTTT. Protein: CASGASNQPQHF.

By share, this clonotype ranks as medium-sized (0.01 to 0.1%). V is TRBV6-4 and J is TRBJ2-2, with 7 nucleotides matching TRBD1. Looked up from germline, CDR1 is MRHNA and CDR2 is SNTAGT. The ends lost 4 bases at V and 3 bases at J; junction bases unmatched: 5. This CDR3 spans 15 amino acids. CDR3 in amino acids: CASSGTDRDTGELFF. The CDR3 DNA sequence: TGTGCCAGCAGTGGGACCGACAGGGACACCGGGGAGCTGTTTTTT.

This clonotype showed up many times. The chain couples TRBV5-4 to TRBJ1-3; the D is unclear. V lost 5 bases and J lost 0, with 6 bases in between. Per germline, CDR1 SGHNT and CDR2 YYREEE (reference sequence). There are 13 residues in the CDR3. For the CDR3, the DNA is TGTGCCAGCAGTTCGAACTCTGGAAACACCATATATTTT. This encodes CASSSNSGNTIYF.

This clonotype was recorded a few times. The chain joins TRBV6-5 to TRBJ2-7, with 8 bases lining up with TRBD2. Germline V gene sequence: CDR1 MNHEY, CDR2 SVGAGI. The CDR3 contains 16 residues. The junction had 10 bases not matched to a gene; V was cut back by 5 bases and J by 1 base. The CDR3 nucleotides read TGTGCCAGCAGTCCCACCTCACGGGGGGGATCCTACGAGCAGTACTTC. This gives the protein CASSPTSRGGSYEQYF.

This clonotype showed up just a few times. The J gene is TRBJ1-5, the V gene TRBV27; the D gene is possibly TRBD1 (6 bases). Germline V lookup: CDR1 MNHEY, CDR2 SMNVEV (reference sequence). V gave up 5 bases and J gave up 4 bases, with 15 bases separating them. The CDR3 consists of 15 residues. CDR3 residues: CASSPQQGSNQPQHF. As DNA, the CDR3 is TGTGCCAGCAGTCCCCAACAGGGTTCTAATCAGCCCCAGCATTTT.

This sequence joins TRBV6-5 and TRBJ1-3; D unresolved. CDR1 and CDR2 from the germline V gene are MNHEY and SVGAGI. V dropped 6 bases and J dropped 0 bases, with 15 bases sitting between them. The CDR3 extends over 16 amino acids. The CDR3 protein is CASRVSSGNSGNTIYF. DNA for the CDR3: TGTGCCAGCAGAGTCAGTTCGGGGAACTCTGGAAACACCATATATTTT.